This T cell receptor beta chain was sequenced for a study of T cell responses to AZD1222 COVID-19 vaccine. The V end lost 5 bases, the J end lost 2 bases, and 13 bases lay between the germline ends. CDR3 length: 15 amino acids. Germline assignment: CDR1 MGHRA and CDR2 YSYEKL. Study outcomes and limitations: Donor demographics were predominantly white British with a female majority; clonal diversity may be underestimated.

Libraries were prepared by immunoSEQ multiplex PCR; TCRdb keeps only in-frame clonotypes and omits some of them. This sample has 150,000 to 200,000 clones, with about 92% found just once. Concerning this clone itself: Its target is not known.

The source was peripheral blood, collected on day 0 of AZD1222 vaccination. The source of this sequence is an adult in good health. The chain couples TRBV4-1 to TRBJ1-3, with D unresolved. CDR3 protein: CASSYDPSTGNTIYF. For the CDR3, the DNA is TGCGCCAGCAGCTACGATCCCTCGACTGGAAACACCATATATTTT.